The TCR beta chain described here comes from a study of blood T cell repertoires in COVID-19 (dated by TCRdb to 2020 to 2022). Regarding the complete study: The collaborator samples originated in the United States, Italy and Spain and spanned the acute and convalescent phases of COVID-19. The material from the prospective study consisted of cDNA or gDNA derived from T cells, B-cell-depleted T cells, or PBMCs. Deeply sampled blood TCRbeta repertoires from subjects exposed to, actively infected with, or recovered from COVID-19 were included in the dataset. The repertoires were made available in a free public database intended to serve as a resource for research on the immune response to SARS-CoV-2. Samples came from the ongoing ImmuneRACE study (first 160 participants) plus 1,254 subjects from 6 global collaborators. A de-identified subject ID, COVID-19 status, age in years and sex were almost always included in the sample metadata. Where available, HLA class I and class II types were taken from metadata supplied by the sample provider and were not determined by assay-based typing.

Enrolling through a virtual design, the prospective study's participants ranged in age from about 18 to 100 years and lived across 20 to 25 United States geographic areas. In the prospective study, participants were assigned to cohorts based on the clinical history participants reported in a screening survey and a study questionnaire. Each participant in the prospective study had whole blood, serum and a nasopharyngeal or oropharyngeal swab collected by mobile phlebotomists. Additional blood draws and questionnaires over a 2-month period could optionally be provided by prospective study participants. Before DNA extraction, prospective study blood samples were shipped either frozen or at room temperature. What the work shows at the level of the full study, not this receptor alone: The quantity of clinical and demographic metadata differed by source and by participant and was supplied without curation.

TCRbeta CDR3 regions were amplified from genomic DNA by means of the immunoSEQ Assay, a bias-controlled multiplex PCR. The paper's processing steps were these. The number of nucleated cells in each sample was estimated from the amplification of reference gene primers within the assay. To quantify the absolute abundance of each unique TCRbeta CDR3 rearrangement, sequence reads were collapsed and filtered. For each sample, productive Simpson clonality was calculated as the square root of Simpson's diversity index over productive rearrangements. TCRdb took over this immuneACCESS table, retaining in-frame rearrangements with V and J assigned. Such tables are incomplete; in checked studies, under half of the missing clones stem from an unresolved V gene, and the remainder is unexplained. V, J and clone size were drawn from that table, and D and trimming were deduced from the DNA. The table for this sample lists about 260,000 clones; 75% to 90% of them were counted only once. The ten largest make up roughly 4.3% of the sample.

Turning to this clone: What antigen it recognizes has not been identified. No per-base quality is available; no much larger clone lies one base away.

The cysteine opens and the phenylalanine closes a CDR3 of 17 amino acids. The CDR3 DNA has 51 bases and is translated from base 1. The germline V and J ends show losses of 0 bases and 3 bases respectively, and no gene match explains 5 bases of the junction. Looking up the germline V gene yields CDR1 LGHNA and CDR2 YNFKEQ. The rearranged segments are TRBV4-2 and TRBJ2-7, and 13 bases in between align with TRBD2. The sample taken for sequencing was PBMCs or T cells enriched from blood (not recorded which). The sequence was collected from a woman between 25 and 40 years old with acute COVID-19. The bases are TGTGCCAGCAGCCAAGAGCGACTAGCGGGAGGATTCTACGAGCAGTACTTC. Translated, it reads CASSQERLAGGFYEQYF.